Listed below are T cell receptor beta chains from one sample, sequenced in a study of CD8+ T cells in alopecia areata. TCRdb keeps only in-frame clones here, not all; method: immunoSEQ multiplex PCR. This table has over 60,000 clones, more than 45% appearing once. Specimen: CD8+ T cells sorted from blood, collected at approximately week 36, from a patient treated with tofacitinib. Receptors originate from a human donor with alopecia areata. CDR3s include the opening cysteine and the closing phenylalanine or tryptophan. The order of the fields is V gene, J gene, D gene, clone size, CDR3 DNA, CDR3 protein. D genes are given only for firm matches. Part of the rows lack a size; the others show once, few, many or a class for expanded clones.

>TRBV27|TRBJ2-3|TRBD1|NA
TGTGCCAGCAGACCCGGGACAGGGCTCATCCATACGCAGTATTTT
CASRPGTGLIHTQYF
>TRBV29-1|TRBJ2-7|NA|NA
TGCAGCGTTGTTGGGGGGACCTACGAGCAGTACTTC
CSVVGGTYEQYF
>TRBV11-2|TRBJ2-1|NA|NA
TGTGCCAGCAGCTTGGGGCGCTACAATGAGCAGTTCTTC
CASSLGRYNEQFF
>TRBV29-1|TRBJ2-1|TRBD2|few
TGCAGCGTTGAAGGGACTAGCGGGAGTTATGAGCAGTTCTTC
CSVEGTSGSYEQFF
>TRBV11-2|TRBJ1-5|NA|few
TGTGCCAGCAGCTCCTCTCGGGGGAATCAGCCCCAGCATTTT
CASSSSRGNQPQHF
>TRBV9|TRBJ1-1|NA|NA
TGTGCCAGCAGCCCAGGGACGGGGAACACTGAAGCTTTCTTT
CASSPGTGNTEAFF
>TRBV29-1|TRBJ2-1|TRBD2|NA
TGCAGCGTGGGGGGGCTAGCGGGAACTGAAGGGGAGCAGTTCTTC
CSVGGLAGTEGEQFF
>TRBV12-5|TRBJ2-1|TRBD2|few
TGTGCTAGTGGTTTGGCGACTAGCGGGAGCAATGAGCAGTTCTTC
CASGLATSGSNEQFF
>TRBV7-6|TRBJ2-7|NA|NA
TGTGCCAGCAGCTCGACAAGGGACAACCACTACGAGCAGTACTTC
CASSSTRDNHYEQYF
>TRBV25-1|TRBJ2-3|NA|NA
TGTGCCAGCAGTGAAGATGGCAGTACCACAGATACGCAGTATTTT
CASSEDGSTTDTQYF
>TRBV4-1|TRBJ1-5|TRBD1|NA
TGCGCCAGCAGCCATGGACAGGGTCCCAATCAGCCCCAGCATTTT
CASSHGQGPNQPQHF
>TRBV5-1|TRBJ2-7|NA|few
TGCGCCAGCAGCTTGACGGGAAGCTCCTACGAGCAGTACTTC
CASSLTGSSYEQYF
>TRBV9|TRBJ2-2|NA|few
TGTGCCAGCAGCGTAGTGGACACCGGGGAGCTGTTTTTT
CASSVVDTGELFF
>TRBV11-2|TRBJ2-7|NA|few
TGTGCCAGCAGCTTAATCGGCAGCTCCTACGAGCAGTACTTC
CASSLIGSSYEQYF
>TRBV2|TRBJ2-7|TRBD1|NA
TGTGCCAGCCGAAGGACAGGAGGCGACGAGCAGTACTTC
CASRRTGGDEQYF
>TRBV6-4|TRBJ1-1|NA|NA
TGTGCCAGCAGTGATTCCGGCGAAGGTTCCACTGAAGCTTTCTTT
CASSDSGEGSTEAFF
>TRBV4-2|TRBJ2-7|TRBD1|few
TGTGCCAGCAGTCGGGACAGGAGCTACGAGCAGTACTTC
CASSRDRSYEQYF
>TRBV9|TRBJ2-5|NA|few
TGTGCCAGCCGGACGGGCCGCACCCAGTACTTC
CASRTGRTQYF
>TRBV27|TRBJ2-1|TRBD2|NA
TGTGCCAGCAGTTTGGGAGGGCCAAGTGGTAATGAGCAGTTCTTC
CASSLGGPSGNEQFF
>TRBV23-1|TRBJ2-1|NA|NA
TGCGCCAGCAGTCAGGCGAACGAGCAGTTCTTC
CASSQANEQFF
>TRBV25-1|TRBJ2-7|NA|few
TGTGCCAGCAGTGACGGGGTCCTCTACTACGAGCAGTACTTC
CASSDGVLYYEQYF
>TRBV2|TRBJ1-5|NA|many
TGTGCCAGCAGTAGAGGGGGAGACAATCAGCCCCAGCATTTT
CASSRGGDNQPQHF
>TRBV4-3|TRBJ2-7|NA|NA
TGCGCCAGCAGCCAAGTAGGACAGTTCTACGAGCAGTACTTC
CASSQVGQFYEQYF
>TRBV27|TRBJ2-1|NA|NA
TGTGCCAGCAGAACAACGACAGTCAATGAGCAGTTCTTC
CASRTTTVNEQFF
>TRBV5-1|TRBJ2-5|NA|NA
TGCGCCAGCAGCCAGGGACCGGCCCAGTACTTC
CASSQGPAQYF
>TRBV7-8|TRBJ2-7|TRBD2|NA
TGTGCCAGCAGCCCCCTGGGGAGGGCGGACGAGCAGTACTTC
CASSPLGRADEQYF
>TRBV5-1|TRBJ2-5|NA|NA
TGCGCCAGCAGCTTGGCGGCAGGTCAAGAGACCCAGTACTTC
CASSLAAGQETQYF
>TRBV7-9|TRBJ2-2|NA|few
TGTGCCAGCAGCCCGTTAGGAAGGACTATAGACACCGGGGAGCTGTTTTTT
CASSPLGRTIDTGELFF
>TRBV28|TRBJ2-7|NA|once
TGTGCCAGTCTAACAGGGACTTTCCCCTACGAGCAGTACTTC
CASLTGTFPYEQYF
>TRBV28|TRBJ2-7|NA|NA
TGTGCCAGCAGTTTCGGTGGTGGTGACAGCCCCTCCTACGAGCAGTACTTC
CASSFGGGDSPSYEQYF
>TRBV29-1|TRBJ2-7|TRBD2|few
TGCAGCGCGGGGGGGGACTACGAGCAGTACTTC
CSAGGDYEQYF
>TRBV4-1|TRBJ2-3|TRBD2|NA
TGCGCCAGCAGCCAATACGGCGGGAGCCGCACAGATACGCAGTATTTT
CASSQYGGSRTDTQYF
>TRBV29-1|TRBJ1-1|TRBD1|few
TGCAGCGTCGTAGGACAGGGGGCGATGGCTTTCTTT
CSVVGQGAMAFF
>TRBV29-1|TRBJ1-3|NA|NA
TGCAGCGCCCTCGGCTCAGGGCAGCCTGGAAACACCATATATTTT
CSALGSGQPGNTIYF
>TRBV30|TRBJ2-7|NA|NA
TGTGCCTGGAGTGTACTAGCAACCTACGAGCAGTACTTC
CAWSVLATYEQYF